This entry lists 5 T cell receptor beta chains sequenced from one sample in a study of blood T cell repertoires in COVID-19. Generated by immunoSEQ multiplex PCR, the TCRdb table keeps only in-frame clones and is missing some. The sample has approximately 120,000 clones, around 74% seen once. The sequencing sample was made of peripheral blood. These receptors came from an elderly man with COVID-19, enrolled during active disease.

V gene TRBV6-5 combines with J gene TRBJ1-1; no definite D call. Per germline, CDR1 MNHEY and CDR2 SVGAGI. The CDR3 runs 13 residues. Trimming removed 1 base at V and 1 base at J, with 4 bases between. CDR3 sequence reads: CASSYLRNTEAFF. CDR3 nucleotide sequence: TGTGCCAGCAGTTACTTGAGGAACACTGAAGCTTTCTTT.

The V gene is TRBV5-1, the J gene TRBJ2-2, with TRBD2 identical over 8 bases. CDR3 length equals 15 residues. CDR1 and CDR2 (germline): SGHRS, YFSETQ. Trimming at V came to 2 bases and at J to 5 bases, leaving 5 bases not matched to a gene. CDR3 DNA sequence: TGCGCCAGCAGCTTCTGGACTAGCAGTACCGGGGAGCTGTTTTTT. It is translated as CASSFWTSSTGELFF.

The CDR3 here is CASSLGGSSGANVLTF. CDR3 DNA sequence: TGTGCCAGCAGTTTAGGCGGCAGCTCTGGGGCCAACGTCCTGACTTTC. The rearrangement uses TRBV27 and TRBJ2-6; unclear D gene. V gave up 2 bases and J gave up 0 bases, with 8 bases separating them. CDR1 and CDR2 (germline): MNHEY, SMNVEV (reference sequence). This CDR3 is 16 amino acids long.

A few counts support this clone. The genes are TRBV15 and TRBJ1-4; possible D gene TRBD1, 6 bases. Germline loops: CDR1 LNHNV, CDR2 YYDKDF (reference sequence). Deletions cut 1 base from V and 7 bases from J, with 13 bases between. The CDR3 loop spans 15 amino acids. Written as DNA, the CDR3 is TGTGCCACCAGCAGAGCCGGGGGGGCGGGTGAAAAACTGTTTTTT. Translating it yields CATSRAGGAGEKLFF.

This clone was recorded once. V is TRBV5-1 and J is TRBJ2-5; perhaps TRBD1 as D (5 bases). V lost 5 bases and J lost 5, with 19 bases in between. The CDR3 spans 15 residues. Germline V lookup: CDR1 SGHRS, CDR2 YFSETQ. The CDR3 DNA follows: TGCGCCAGCAGTAGAACAGGTGGGCTAGGGGAGACCCAGTACTTC. Its protein product is CASSRTGGLGETQYF.